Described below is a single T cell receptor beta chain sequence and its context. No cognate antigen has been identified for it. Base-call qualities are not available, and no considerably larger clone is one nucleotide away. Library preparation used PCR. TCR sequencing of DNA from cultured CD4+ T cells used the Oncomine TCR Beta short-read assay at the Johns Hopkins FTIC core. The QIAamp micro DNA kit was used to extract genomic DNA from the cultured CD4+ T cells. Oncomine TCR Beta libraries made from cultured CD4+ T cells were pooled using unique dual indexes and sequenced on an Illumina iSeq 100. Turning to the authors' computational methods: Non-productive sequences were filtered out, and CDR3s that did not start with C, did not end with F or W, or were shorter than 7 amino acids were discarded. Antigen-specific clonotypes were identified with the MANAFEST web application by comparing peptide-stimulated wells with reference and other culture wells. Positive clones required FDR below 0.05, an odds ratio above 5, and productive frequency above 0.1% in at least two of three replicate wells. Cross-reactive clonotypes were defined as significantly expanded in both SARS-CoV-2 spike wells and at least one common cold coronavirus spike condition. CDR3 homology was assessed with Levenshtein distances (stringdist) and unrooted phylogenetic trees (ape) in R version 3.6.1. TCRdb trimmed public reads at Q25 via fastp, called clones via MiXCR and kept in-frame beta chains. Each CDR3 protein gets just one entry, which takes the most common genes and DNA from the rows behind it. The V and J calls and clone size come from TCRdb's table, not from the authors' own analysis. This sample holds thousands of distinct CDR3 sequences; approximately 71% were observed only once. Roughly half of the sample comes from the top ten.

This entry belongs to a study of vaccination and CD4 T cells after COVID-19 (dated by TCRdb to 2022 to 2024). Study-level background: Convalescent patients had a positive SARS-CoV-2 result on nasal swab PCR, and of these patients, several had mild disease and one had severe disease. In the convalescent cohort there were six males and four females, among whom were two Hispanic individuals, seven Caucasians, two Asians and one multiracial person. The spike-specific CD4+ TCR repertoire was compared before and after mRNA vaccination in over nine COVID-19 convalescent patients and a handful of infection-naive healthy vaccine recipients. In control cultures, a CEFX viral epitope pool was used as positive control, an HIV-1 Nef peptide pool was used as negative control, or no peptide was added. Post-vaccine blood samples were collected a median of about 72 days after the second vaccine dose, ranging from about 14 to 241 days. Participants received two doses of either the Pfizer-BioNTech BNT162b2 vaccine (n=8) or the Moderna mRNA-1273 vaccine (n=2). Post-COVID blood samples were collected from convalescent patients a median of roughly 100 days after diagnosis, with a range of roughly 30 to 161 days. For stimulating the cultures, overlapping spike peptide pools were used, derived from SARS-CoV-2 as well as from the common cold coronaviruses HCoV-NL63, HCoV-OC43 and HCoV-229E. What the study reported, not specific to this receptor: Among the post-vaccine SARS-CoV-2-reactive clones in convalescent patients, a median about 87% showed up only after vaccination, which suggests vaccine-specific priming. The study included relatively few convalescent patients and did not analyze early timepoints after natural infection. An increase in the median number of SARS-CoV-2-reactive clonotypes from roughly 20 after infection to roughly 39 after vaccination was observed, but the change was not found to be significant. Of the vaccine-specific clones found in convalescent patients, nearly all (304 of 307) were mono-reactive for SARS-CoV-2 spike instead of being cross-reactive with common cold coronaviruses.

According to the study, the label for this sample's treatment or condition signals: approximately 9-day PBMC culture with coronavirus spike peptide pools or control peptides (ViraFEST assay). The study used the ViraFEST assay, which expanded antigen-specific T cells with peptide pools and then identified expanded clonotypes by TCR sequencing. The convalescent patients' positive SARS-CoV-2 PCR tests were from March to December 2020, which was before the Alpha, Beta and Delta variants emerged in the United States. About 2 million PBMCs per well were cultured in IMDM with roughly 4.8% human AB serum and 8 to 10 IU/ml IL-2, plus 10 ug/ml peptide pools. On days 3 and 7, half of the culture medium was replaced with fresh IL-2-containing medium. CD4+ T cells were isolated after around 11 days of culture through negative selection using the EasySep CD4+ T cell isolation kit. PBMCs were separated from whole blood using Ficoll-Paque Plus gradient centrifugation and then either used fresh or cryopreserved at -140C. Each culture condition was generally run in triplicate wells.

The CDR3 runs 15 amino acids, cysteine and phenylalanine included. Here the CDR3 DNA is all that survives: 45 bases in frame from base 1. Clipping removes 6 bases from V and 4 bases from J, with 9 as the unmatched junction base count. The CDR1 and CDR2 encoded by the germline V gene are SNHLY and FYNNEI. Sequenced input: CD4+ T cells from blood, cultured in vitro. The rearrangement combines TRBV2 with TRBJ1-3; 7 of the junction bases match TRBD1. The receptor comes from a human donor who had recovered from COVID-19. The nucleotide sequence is TGTGCCAGCAGGCGAACACAGGGGACCGGAAACACCATATATTTT. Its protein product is CASRRTQGTGNTIYF. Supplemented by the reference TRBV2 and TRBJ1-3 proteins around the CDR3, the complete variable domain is EPEVTQTPSHQVTQMGQEVILRCVPISNHLYFYWYRQILGQKVEFLVSFYNNEISEKSEIFDDQFSVERPDGSNFTLKIRSTKLEDSAMYFCASRRTQGTGNTIYFGEGSWLTVV.